The 28 T cell receptor beta chains reported below all come from one sample, sequenced in a study of T cells after yellow fever vaccination. TCRdb itself ran the 5' RACE reads through MiXCR, one entry per CDR3 protein. The table records hundreds of thousands of distinct CDR3 sequences, around a sixth of them present only once. Sequencing used PBMCs, obtained about 5 days after the first yellow fever vaccination. The receptors here all came from a man aged 18-30 years who received the YFV17D yellow fever vaccine.

The sample holds a few counts of this clonotype. The chain's CDR3 is CATSDSGGTEAFF. The CDR3 DNA reads as TGTGCCACCAGTGATTCCGGGGGAACTGAAGCTTTCTTT. The rearrangement joins TRBV24-1 to TRBJ1-1; the D gene is possibly TRBD1 (5 bases). The CDR3 totals 13 residues. CDR1 is KGHDR and CDR2 is SFDVKD in the germline V gene. V was trimmed by 2 bases and J by 5 bases, leaving 8 bases between them.

CDR3 amino acids: CASSQGPQQNSGRTGELFF. The CDR3 DNA is TGTGCCAGCAGCCAAGGTCCGCAGCAGAATAGCGGACGCACCGGGGAGCTGTTTTTT. The chain is built from TRBV4-2 and TRBJ2-2; D may be TRBD2 (6 bases). Germline V gene data show CDR1 as LGHNA and CDR2 as YNFKEQ. This CDR3 is 19 amino acids long. Trimming pared 1 base from V and 4 bases from J, leaving 22 bases between.

The chain links TRBV27 to TRBJ2-7; D is perhaps TRBD1 or TRBD2 (6 bases each). This CDR3 has 14 residues. The V gene's germline CDR1 is MNHEY and CDR2 SMNVEV (reference sequence). V was clipped by 0 bases and J by 6 bases, with 12 bases between them. CDR3 in DNA: TGTGCCAGCAGTTTATCGATACAGGGAGGCGAGCAGTACTTC. This codes for CASSLSIQGGEQYF.

The V gene is TRBV5-1, the J gene TRBJ2-2; 11 bases match TRBD1. Germline V gene sequence: CDR1 SGHRS, CDR2 YFSETQ. The trim removed 8 bases at V and 6 bases at J, leaving 3 bases unmatched. The CDR3 is 13 residues long. CDR3 bases: TGCGCCAGGGACAGGGGGCTGGCCGGGGAGCTGTTTTTT. Translation gives CARDRGLAGELFF.

For the CDR3, the DNA is TGCGCCAGCAGCTTGCCCGGACTAGCGGGGGGAGATACGCAGTATTTT. Translation: CASSLPGLAGGDTQYF. This chain links TRBV5-1 with TRBJ2-3, with 14 bases matching TRBD2. The germline gives CDR1 SGHRS, CDR2 YFSETQ. V was clipped by 1 base and J by 5 bases; unmatched bases: 3. The CDR3 consists of 16 residues.

The chain combines TRBV5-1 with TRBJ2-2; 8 bases agree with TRBD2. This CDR3 comprises 17 residues. Unmatched junction bases numbered 12, after V lost 4 bases and J lost 4 bases. Germline CDR1 reads SGHRS; CDR2 reads YFSETQ. The CDR3 spells CASSPFGGGAGTGELFF. The CDR3 bases are TGCGCCAGCAGCCCCTTCGGGGGGGGGGCCGGCACCGGGGAGCTGTTTTTT.

This clonotype was counted only a few times. This chain links TRBV4-2 with TRBJ2-5; no reliable D call. From germline, CDR1 is LGHNA and CDR2 YNFKEQ. The CDR3 spans 13 residues. V lost 1 base to trimming and J lost 2 bases, with 5 bases between them. The CDR3 sequence is CASSQGKQETQYF. The CDR3 DNA reads TGTGCCAGCAGCCAAGGGAAGCAAGAGACCCAGTACTTC.

V gene TRBV7-2 combines with J gene TRBJ2-3; D might be TRBD2 (6 bases). V lost 2 bases to trimming and J lost 5 bases, with 11 bases between them. CDR3 length: 14 residues. Germline V gene lookup returns CDR1 SGHTA and CDR2 FQGNSA. The CDR3 loop reads CASSLLAREDTQYF. The DNA for the CDR3 is TGTGCCAGCAGCTTACTAGCGAGGGAAGATACGCAGTATTTT.

This clonotype turned up a few times. The rearrangement joins TRBV5-4 to TRBJ2-1, with 10 bases that match TRBD2. Germline CDR1 SGHNT, CDR2 YYREEE (reference sequence). V dropped 0 bases and J dropped 0; count of bases not matched to a gene: 6. This CDR3 spans 18 amino acids. The CDR3 loop is CASSLGLAGESSYNEQFF. For the CDR3, the DNA is TGTGCCAGCAGCTTGGGACTAGCGGGTGAGAGCTCCTACAATGAGCAGTTCTTC.

This chain links TRBV5-1 with TRBJ1-6; 7 nucleotides line up with TRBD1. CDR1 is SGHRS, CDR2 YFSETQ, per germline. V lost 1 base to trimming and J lost 7 bases; unmatched junction nucleotides: 5. The CDR3 contains 15 residues. CDR3 sequence reads: CASSLLGGENSPLHF. The CDR3 DNA reads TGCGCCAGCAGCTTGTTAGGGGGCGAGAATTCACCCCTCCACTTT.

In this sample, this clonotype turned up many times. The rearrangement joins TRBV28 to TRBJ1-1; D is undetermined. This CDR3 has 13 amino acids. The germline CDR1 and CDR2 sequences are MDHEN and SYDVKM. Trimming cost V 5 bases and J 5 bases, with 12 bases left between them. This CDR3 is CASSPPLRTEAFF. Written as DNA, the CDR3 is TGTGCCAGCAGTCCCCCCTTACGGACTGAAGCTTTCTTT.

This clonotype was counted between two and nine times. V and J are TRBV6-2 or TRBV6-3 and TRBJ1-5; D unclear. There are 11 residues in the CDR3. Germline V gene data show CDR1 as MNHEY and CDR2 as SVGEGT. Trimming cost V 6 bases and J 7 bases, with 7 bases left between them. Here the CDR3 reads CASRHPQPQHF. As DNA, the CDR3 is TGTGCCAGCAGACACCCGCAGCCCCAGCATTTT.

The genes are TRBV18 and TRBJ1-1; D gene uncertain. Looked up from germline, CDR1 is KGHSH and CDR2 is LQKENI. Trimming stripped 5 bases from V and 2 bases from J, with 12 bases between. The CDR3 is 14 residues long. The CDR3 sequence is CASSERRTNTEAFF. For the CDR3, the DNA is TGTGCCAGCTCAGAAAGACGGACCAACACTGAAGCTTTCTTT.

This clonotype showed up just a few times. This chain connects TRBV27 to TRBJ2-3; D not certain. Germline assignment: CDR1 MNHEY and CDR2 SMNVEV (reference sequence). V lost 5 bases, J lost 4 bases, and 10 bases lay in between. The length of the CDR3 is 13 residues. CDR3 sequence (DNA): TGTGCCAGCAGTCTGATCAAAGCAGATACGCAGTATTTT. Translated, it gives CASSLIKADTQYF.

CDR3 bases: TGCGCCAGCAGCGGCACCAGGGGAGCCCAAGAGACCCAGTACTTC. It is translated as CASSGTRGAQETQYF. V gene TRBV5-1 combines with J gene TRBJ2-5; D perhaps matches TRBD1 (6 bases). Germline V CDR1 and CDR2: SGHRS, YFSETQ. This CDR3 comprises 15 residues. Trimming left V 4 bases short and J 1 base short, with 14 bases between.

This clonotype was seen a few times. The chain uses TRBV5-1 and TRBJ2-6; TRBD1 is a possible D gene (6 bases). This CDR3 is 16 amino acids long. From germline, CDR1 is SGHRS and CDR2 YFSETQ. V was pared by 4 bases and J by 0 bases, with 11 bases between. The CDR3 sequence: CASSLRQASGANVLTF. CDR3 bases: TGCGCCAGCAGCCTACGACAGGCCTCTGGGGCCAACGTCCTGACTTTC. Using reference TRBV5-1 and TRBJ2-6 for the parts outside the CDR3, the full variable domain is KAGVTQTPRYLIKTRGQQVTLSCSPISGHRSVSWYQQTPGQGLQFLFEYFSETQRNKGNFPGRFSGRQFSNSRSEMNVSTLELGDSALYLCASSLRQASGANVLTFGAGSRLTVL.

This clonotype turned up a few times. The chain has TRBV4-1 and TRBJ2-3; 13 bases are a match to TRBD2. Germline V gives CDR1 MGHRA, CDR2 YSYEKL. This CDR3 is 19 amino acids long. The V gene end was trimmed by 1 base and the J gene end by 1 base; junction bases not matched to a gene: 8. Here the CDR3 DNA reads TGCGCCAGCAGCCAAGTGGCGGGACTAGCGGGGACAGGCACAGATACGCAGTATTTT. This gives the protein CASSQVAGLAGTGTDTQYF.

This chain's CDR3 is CASQEGATGNQPQHF. The CDR3 nucleotides are TGTGCCAGCCAGGAGGGGGCGACTGGCAATCAGCCCCAGCATTTT. The chain carries TRBV2 and TRBJ1-5, with 7 bases identical to TRBD1. In germline, CDR1 is SNHLY, CDR2 FYNNEI. CDR3 size: 15 residues. Trimming removed 8 bases from V and 2 bases from J; junction bases left unmatched: 9.

In its sample, this clonotype was seen a few times. The chain has TRBV4-1 and TRBJ2-5; weak D call: TRBD1 (5 bases). V was clipped by 0 bases and J by 4 bases, with 9 bases between them. This CDR3 comprises 14 residues. Germline V gene lookup returns CDR1 MGHRA and CDR2 YSYEKL. DNA of the CDR3: TGCGCCAGCAGCCAAGAATGGCAGGGAGAGACCCAGTACTTC. Amino acids: CASSQEWQGETQYF.

This clonotype turned up a few times. The rearrangement joins TRBV6-5 to TRBJ1-1; D is undetermined. The V gene's germline CDR1 is MNHEY and CDR2 SVGAGI. CDR3 length equals 15 residues. Trimming left V 0 bases short and J 4 bases short, with 12 bases between. The CDR3, as DNA: TGTGCCAGCAGTTACTCGGGCCAGCCCGGCACTGAAGCTTTCTTT. It yields the protein CASSYSGQPGTEAFF.

A few counts support this clonotype. This chain connects TRBV7-9 to TRBJ2-1; D may be TRBD1 (5 bases). CDR1 is SEHNR, CDR2 FQNEAQ, per germline (reference sequence). Trimming took off 4 bases at V and 9 bases at J, with 22 bases between the two ends. The CDR3 is 16 amino acids. The CDR3 bases are TGTGCCAGCAGCTCCGAACACCGCAGGGTTGGCGGTGAGCAGTTCTTC. Its protein is CASSSEHRRVGGEQFF.

The rearrangement links TRBV4-1 to TRBJ2-5, with D uncertain. The germline V gene has CDR1 MGHRA and CDR2 YSYEKL. The CDR3 runs 13 residues. Deletions cut 1 base from V and 7 bases from J, with 10 bases between. CDR3 nucleotide sequence: TGCGCCAGCAGCCAAGGGTGGAGAGGGACCCAGTACTTC. Protein sequence: CASSQGWRGTQYF.

The genes are TRBV12-3 or TRBV12-4 and TRBJ2-3, with 8 nucleotides matching TRBD1. V was pared by 5 bases and J by 4 bases, with 11 bases of the junction left unmatched. The CDR3 sequence is 16 residues long. CDR3 residues: CASSLPWTGSPDTQYF. CDR3 in DNA: TGTGCCAGCAGTCTGCCCTGGACAGGGAGCCCAGATACGCAGTATTTT.

The J gene is TRBJ2-1, the V gene TRBV24-1; D might be TRBD1 (5 bases). Trimming took 4 bases from V and 8 from J, leaving 17 bases between them. Germline assignment: CDR1 KGHDR and CDR2 SFDVKD. The CDR3 sequence is 15 residues long. The DNA for the CDR3 is TGTGCCACCAGTGACCCAACTGCAGGGTATGATGAGCAGTTCTTC. Translating gives CATSDPTAGYDEQFF.

The sample holds a few counts of this clonotype. The chain has TRBV6-2 or TRBV6-3 and TRBJ2-6, with TRBD2 matching over 12 bases. The J segment lost 0 bases and the V segment lost 6 bases, leaving 9 bases of the junction unmatched. The CDR3 has 19 amino acids. Per the germline V gene, CDR1 is MNHEY and CDR2 is SVGEGT. DNA of the CDR3: TGTGCCAGCAGCCGGACTAGCGGGGAGTTTTTCTCTGGGGCCAACGTCCTGACTTTC. Translated: CASSRTSGEFFSGANVLTF.

The chain links TRBV15 to TRBJ2-1; D gene ambiguous. CDR1 and CDR2 (germline): LNHNV, YYDKDF (reference sequence). Trimming pared 6 bases from V and 0 bases from J, leaving 9 bases between. The CDR3 runs 14 residues. DNA for the CDR3: TGTGCCACCAGTAAGAGGAGCTCCTACAATGAGCAGTTCTTC. It codes for CATSKRSSYNEQFF.

This clonotype was counted a few times. The V and J genes are TRBV18 and TRBJ2-5; the match to TRBD1 covers 8 bases. Losses at the gene ends were 5 bases for V and 2 bases for J; bases not matched to a gene: 7. Germline CDR1 is KGHSH and CDR2 is LQKENI. The CDR3 has 15 amino acids. In nucleotides, the CDR3 is TGTGCCAGCTCAGGACAGGGAACGAGGCAAGAGACCCAGTACTTC. This encodes CASSGQGTRQETQYF. The full variable domain, completed using reference TRBV18 and TRBJ2-5, is NAGVMQNPRHLVRRRGQEARLRCSPMKGHSHVYWYRQLPEEGLKFMVYLQKENIIDESGMPKERFSAEFPKEGPSILRIQQVVRGDSAAYFCASSGQGTRQETQYFGPGTRLLVL.

V and J are TRBV28 and TRBJ2-7; tentatively, D is TRBD2 (7 bases). This CDR3 is 14 amino acids long. Trimming shortened V by 0 bases and J by 5 bases, and 11 bases separated the two germline ends. The germline V gene encodes CDR1 MDHEN and CDR2 SYDVKM. In nucleotides, the CDR3 is TGTGCCAGCAGTTTATGGGGAGGGGGGCACGAGCAGTACGTC. Encoded protein: CASSLWGGGHEQYV.